A selection of T cell receptor beta chains follows, all from one sample in a study of cytotoxic CD8 clonotypes in ibrutinib-treated CLL. Produced via immunoSEQ multiplex PCR; TCRdb's table is partial and in-frame only. The table lists 130,000 to 150,000 clones, 70% to 80% of them singletons, with around 13% in the top ten. Sequencing used PBMCs, obtained after 12 months of ibrutinib treatment. The receptor set was obtained from a human donor with chronic lymphocytic leukemia. CDR3s include the opening cysteine and the closing phenylalanine or tryptophan. A D gene is named only where the DNA matches it firmly. A clone size is listed for some rows: how often the clone was seen (once, few, many), or a class if it is expanded.

V gene	clone size	D gene	J gene	CDR3 DNA	CDR3 protein
TRBV10-3	NA	TRBD2	TRBJ2-3	TGTGCCATCAGTAAGAACGTAGCGGGAGGGGAAGATACGCAGTATTTT	CAISKNVAGGEDTQYF
TRBV6-1	NA	TRBD1	TRBJ1-5	TGTGCCAGCAGTGAAGTCCGACAGGGTGGCAATCAGCCCCAGCATTTT	CASSEVRQGGNQPQHF
TRBV6-6	NA	NA	TRBJ1-2	TGTGCCAGCAGTTACACCCAGTTGGGTGGCTACACCTTC	CASSYTQLGGYTF
TRBV5-4	few	TRBD1	TRBJ2-7	TGTGCCAGCAGTAGGGACAGCTACGAGCAGTACTTC	CASSRDSYEQYF
TRBV19	NA	NA	TRBJ1-1	TGTGCCAGCCATATGAGGGGGATCATGAACACTGAAGCTTTCTTT	CASHMRGIMNTEAFF
TRBV12-5	NA	TRBD2	TRBJ2-1	TGTGCTAGTGAGGTAGAGGGGCTAGCGGGATTTTGGGATGAGCAGTTCTTC	CASEVEGLAGFWDEQFF
TRBV5-8	once	NA	TRBJ1-1	TGTGCCAGCAGATCGAGAGGGGACACTGAAGCTTTCTTT	CASRSRGDTEAFF
TRBV27	few	TRBD1	TRBJ1-5	TGTGCCAGCGGGCCAGGGGGCTTTGGTAATCAGCCCCAGCATTTT	CASGPGGFGNQPQHF
TRBV4-1	NA	NA	TRBJ1-1	TGCGCCAGCAGCCAAGGGGGGAACACTGAAGCTTTCTTT	CASSQGGNTEAFF
TRBV6-5	NA	NA	TRBJ2-7	TGTGCCAGCACCGGGACTCCCCCCTTGGGAGAGCAGTACTTC	CASTGTPPLGEQYF
TRBV6-1	NA	NA	TRBJ1-3	TGTGCCAGCAGGAGGGGGTTGGGAAACACCATATATTTT	CASRRGLGNTIYF
TRBV7-6	NA	NA	TRBJ2-7	TGTGCCAGCAGCTTAGCGCTATCTACAGGGTCCTACGAGCAGTACTTC	CASSLALSTGSYEQYF
TRBV5-1	NA	TRBD1	TRBJ1-4	TGCGCCAGCAGCACAAGACAGGGGATGGATAATGAAAAACTGTTTTTT	CASSTRQGMDNEKLFF
TRBV7-9	few	NA	TRBJ2-3	TGTGCCAGCAGCTTAGACGGGAGTACGCAGTATTTT	CASSLDGSTQYF
TRBV6-5	NA	NA	TRBJ1-1	TGTGCCAGCAGTTACTCGACCCACCCGAGGAAAGCTTTCTTT	CASSYSTHPRKAFF
TRBV5-4	NA	NA	TRBJ2-1	TGTGCCAGCAGCATCGTCGGGGAGGCTACTCTGGAGCGGCACTACAATGAGCAGTTCTTC	CASSIVGEATLERHYNEQFF
TRBV9	NA	NA	TRBJ1-5	TGTGCCAGCAGCGTAGGTCCGACCCTGCGGGGCAATCAGCCCCAGCATTTT	CASSVGPTLRGNQPQHF
TRBV11-2	NA	NA	TRBJ2-7	TGTGCCAGCAGTGCGAAATGGGACCCAGCCTACGAGCAGTACTTC	CASSAKWDPAYEQYF
TRBV5-4	NA	NA	TRBJ2-2	TGTGCCAGCAGCCAAGCAGAAGCGAACACCGGGGAGCTGTTTTTT	CASSQAEANTGELFF
TRBV2	NA	TRBD1	TRBJ1-2	TGTGCCAGCAGACTGACAGGGGGCGATGGCTACACCTTC	CASRLTGGDGYTF
TRBV5-2	NA	NA	TRBJ1-2	TGCGCCAGCAGCCAAGATCTGGGACTCGAATATGGCTACACCTTC	CASSQDLGLEYGYTF
TRBV7-2	NA	NA	TRBJ2-5	TGTGCCAGCAGCACGAGACTCAAAGAGACCCAGTACTTC	CASSTRLKETQYF
TRBV5-8	NA	NA	TRBJ1-1	TGTGCCAGCAGACGAACGGGACAAGGGACTGAAGCTTTCTTT	CASRRTGQGTEAFF
TRBV10-3	NA	NA	TRBJ1-5	TGTGCCATCAGTGAGTCGATATATAGCAATCAGCCCCAGCATTTT	CAISESIYSNQPQHF
TRBV7-2	NA	NA	TRBJ1-4	TGTGCCAGCAGCTTAGCTAGTCAGGGTGAAAAACTGTTTTTT	CASSLASQGEKLFF
TRBV19	NA	NA	TRBJ2-7	TGTGCCAGTAGTACCACTCTTGGCAGTACCTACGAGCAGTACTTC	CASSTTLGSTYEQYF
TRBV9	few	NA	TRBJ2-3	TGTGCCAGCAGCTCCTACACAGATACGCAGTATTTT	CASSSYTDTQYF
TRBV4-3	NA	TRBD1	TRBJ2-2	TGCGCCAGCAGCTACCGGGACAGGGGAGATGTCGGGGAGCTGTTTTTT	CASSYRDRGDVGELFF
TRBV19	once	TRBD2	TRBJ2-7	TGTGCCAGTAGTATCCGGACTAGCGGTACCTACGAGCAGTACTTC	CASSIRTSGTYEQYF
TRBV5-1	NA	NA	TRBJ2-2	TGCGCCAGCAGCTTAGGTTCCCATAACACCGGGGAGCTGTTTTTT	CASSLGSHNTGELFF
TRBV27	NA	TRBD2	TRBJ2-1	TGTGCCAGCAGTTATGGGAGGGCCGGCTACAATGAGCAGTTCTTC	CASSYGRAGYNEQFF
TRBV7-2	NA	TRBD1	TRBJ1-5	TGTGCCAGCAGCTTAAGACAGGGTGCTCAGCCCCAGCATTTT	CASSLRQGAQPQHF
TRBV5-1	NA	NA	TRBJ2-7	TGCGCCAGCAGCCTTCCCACAGGAGTCTCCTACGAGCAGTACTTC	CASSLPTGVSYEQYF
TRBV27	NA	NA	TRBJ1-2	TGTGCCAGCAGTTTAGGTTGGTCCTATGGCTACACCTTC	CASSLGWSYGYTF
TRBV5-4	NA	NA	TRBJ2-5	TGTGCCAGCACCAAGATCCAGGGTGGACTCGGAGAGACCCAGTACTTC	CASTKIQGGLGETQYF
TRBV30	NA	NA	TRBJ1-1	TGTGCCTGGACAAAACTAGGTGGGGACACTGAAGCTTTCTTT	CAWTKLGGDTEAFF
TRBV6-5	NA	NA	TRBJ1-1	TGTGCCAGCAGCACCTGGGATATGAACACTGAAGCTTTCTTT	CASSTWDMNTEAFF
TRBV7-2	NA	TRBD1	TRBJ2-7	TGTGCCAGCAGCTACGACAGGGTTGAATCCTACGAGCAGTACTTC	CASSYDRVESYEQYF
TRBV2	NA	TRBD1	TRBJ1-1	TGTGCCAGCAGCCCCGGGACAGGGAGCACTGAAGCTTTCTTT	CASSPGTGSTEAFF
TRBV4-2	NA	TRBD1	TRBJ2-7	TGTGCCAGCAGCCAAAACCGGGACAGGGTCACCTACGAGCAGTACTTC	CASSQNRDRVTYEQYF
TRBV5-1	NA	NA	TRBJ2-7	TGCGCCAGCAGCCAAGGACAATTTTACGAGCAGTACTTC	CASSQGQFYEQYF
TRBV5-1	NA	NA	TRBJ1-1	TGCGCCAGCAGCTTTTGGGGAGGCACTGAAGCTTTCTTT	CASSFWGGTEAFF